Listed here are 28 T cell receptor beta chains from one sample, sequenced in a study of shared T cell receptors in the human thymus. TCRdb's table, derived via immunoSEQ multiplex PCR, lists solely in-frame clones and lacks some. The sample lists 600,000 or so clones; over 75% were seen once. The same specimen was also included in a second study, on human thymus T cells.

Material for sequencing was thymocytes. All receptors derive from a boy under three years old with a congenital heart defect.

The CDR3 here is CASNPPGSTDTQYF. DNA for the CDR3: TGTGCCAGTAACCCTCCGGGAAGCACAGATACGCAGTATTTT. The chain uses TRBV19 and TRBJ2-3; tentative D call: TRBD2 (5 bases). The CDR3 is 14 amino acids. The germline gives CDR1 LNHDA, CDR2 SQIVND (reference sequence). Trimming took off 7 bases at V and 0 bases at J, with 11 bases between the two ends.

CDR3 in amino acids: CASGIPGTEAFF. The CDR3 DNA is TGTGCCAGCGGAATTCCGGGCACTGAAGCTTTCTTT. The chain recombines TRBV27 with TRBJ1-1, with D unresolved. This CDR3 has 12 residues. V lost 8 bases and J 4 bases, leaving 11 bases between the germline ends. Germline loops: CDR1 MNHEY, CDR2 SMNVEV (reference sequence).

This clone was observed once. The rearrangement uses TRBV11-2 and TRBJ2-4, with a tentative D call TRBD1 (5 bases). Trimming stripped 5 bases from V and 3 bases from J, with 14 bases between. This CDR3 contains 15 residues. In germline, CDR1 is SGHAT, CDR2 FQNNGV. The CDR3 region is CASSPWADNKNIQYF. CDR3 DNA: TGTGCCAGCAGCCCCTGGGCGGACAACAAAAACATTCAGTACTTC.

This chain uses TRBV25-1 with TRBJ1-1, with D possibly matching TRBD1 (5 bases). Germline assignment: CDR1 MGHDK and CDR2 SYGVNS. The germline V and J ends were trimmed by 7 bases and 7 bases, with 10 bases remaining between them. This CDR3 is 11 amino acids long. The CDR3: CASMRGGEAFF. Written as DNA, the CDR3 is TGTGCCAGCATGCGGGGGGGTGAAGCTTTCTTT.

V is TRBV5-6 and J is TRBJ2-4, with a possible D match to TRBD1 (6 bases). Germline loops: CDR1 SGHDT, CDR2 YYEEEE. V was shortened by 0 bases and J by 3 bases, with 16 bases between the two germline ends. This CDR3 has 17 residues. CDR3: CASSLALGRGIKNIQYF. DNA of the CDR3: TGTGCCAGCAGCTTGGCCCTGGGCAGGGGTATCAAAAACATTCAGTACTTC.

The V gene is TRBV11-2, the J gene TRBJ2-7; D might be TRBD2 (6 bases). CDR1 and CDR2 (germline): SGHAT, FQNNGV. The CDR3 has 15 residues. The V gene lost 1 base and the J gene lost 5 bases, with 15 bases spanning the gap. Here the CDR3 reads CASSLVFGSGNEQYF. The CDR3 nucleotides are TGTGCCAGCAGCTTAGTATTCGGGAGTGGGAACGAGCAGTACTTC.

The chain carries TRBV11-2 and TRBJ1-2, with D possibly being TRBD1 (5 bases). This CDR3 contains 15 residues. Deletions cut 0 bases from V and 6 bases from J, with 14 bases between. CDR1 is SGHAT and CDR2 is FQNNGV in the germline V gene. The CDR3 loop is CASSLERGCEDGYTF. Here the CDR3 DNA reads TGTGCCAGCAGCTTAGAAAGGGGCTGTGAGGATGGCTACACCTTC.

The chain couples TRBV9 to TRBJ1-2; D gene unclear. CDR3 length: 13 amino acids. Per the germline V gene, CDR1 is SGDLS and CDR2 is YYNGEE. V was clipped by 1 base and J by 8 bases, with 12 bases between them. The CDR3 protein is CASSVQEAGGYTF. CDR3 sequence (DNA): TGTGCCAGCAGCGTACAAGAGGCGGGGGGCTACACCTTC.

The V and J genes are TRBV28 and TRBJ2-2, with TRBD2 as a possible D gene (6 bases). Trimming shortened V by 6 bases and J by 0 bases, and 17 bases separated the two germline ends. From germline, CDR1 is MDHEN and CDR2 SYDVKM. The CDR3 is 17 amino acids. This CDR3 is CASRQSRSGANTGELFF. For the CDR3, the DNA is TGTGCCAGCAGGCAAAGTCGATCGGGAGCGAACACCGGGGAGCTGTTTTTT.

The chain uses TRBV10-3 and TRBJ2-7; 9 bases line up with TRBD1. Germline V lookup: CDR1 ENHRY, CDR2 SYGVKD. The CDR3 spans 16 residues. The V gene end was trimmed by 2 bases and the J gene end by 1 base; junction bases not matched to a gene: 6. The CDR3 here is CAISESPDRGSYEQYF. The CDR3 DNA reads TGTGCCATCAGTGAGAGCCCGGACAGGGGATCCTACGAGCAGTACTTC.

The chain is built from TRBV28 and TRBJ1-1, with D tentatively TRBD1 (5 bases). The CDR3 is 16 amino acids. Trimming took off 2 bases at V and 6 bases at J, with 19 bases between the two ends. The germline V gene has CDR1 MDHEN and CDR2 SYDVKM. CDR3 protein: CASSLNDSPWIPEAFF. CDR3 bases: TGTGCCAGCAGTTTAAACGACAGCCCATGGATCCCTGAAGCTTTCTTT.

The chain employs TRBV6-1 and TRBJ1-1, with 7 bases lining up with TRBD1. V lost 4 bases, J lost 1 base, and 9 bases stayed unmatched. Germline V gene data show CDR1 as MNHNS and CDR2 as SASEGT. This CDR3 has 16 amino acids. The CDR3 nucleotides read TGTGCCAGCAGTGCCGACAGGGACAGACCGAACACTGAAGCTTTCTTT. It yields the protein CASSADRDRPNTEAFF.

The V and J genes are TRBV29-1 and TRBJ2-1, with 7 bases lining up with TRBD2. This CDR3 is built from 14 residues. Germline V gene data show CDR1 as SQVTM and CDR2 as ANQGSEA. V lost 4 bases, J lost 5 bases, and 8 bases stayed unmatched. This CDR3 is CSVGGGSGHNEQFF. The CDR3, as DNA: TGCAGCGTTGGCGGCGGGAGCGGCCACAATGAGCAGTTCTTC.

The chain recombines TRBV2 with TRBJ2-7; 7 nucleotides line up with TRBD2. V gave up 8 bases and J gave up 4 bases; unmatched junction bases: 17. CDR1 is SNHLY and CDR2 is FYNNEI in the germline V gene. This CDR3 has 16 amino acids. The CDR3 DNA sequence: TGTGCCAGCCGGGAGGCTCAGGAGGGGCCCCGATACGAGCAGTACTTC. This translates into CASREAQEGPRYEQYF.

The rearrangement links TRBV28 to TRBJ1-1; possible D gene TRBD1, 5 bases. Trimming stripped 7 bases from V and 4 bases from J, with 19 bases between. The CDR3 runs 15 residues. Germline loops: CDR1 MDHEN, CDR2 SYDVKM. This CDR3 reads CASNPLGGPGTEAFF. The CDR3 region has the DNA TGTGCCAGCAACCCTTTGGGGGGTCCGGGCACTGAAGCTTTCTTT. The entire variable domain, with the rest obtained from reference TRBV28 and TRBJ1-1, is as follows: DVKVTQSSRYLVKRTGEKVFLECVQDMDHENMFWYRQDPGLGLRLIYFSYDVKMKEKGDIPEGYSVSREKKERFSLILESASTNQTSMYLCASNPLGGPGTEAFFGQGTRLTVV.

This chain links TRBV20-1 with TRBJ2-3; no clear D gene. V was cut by 5 bases and J by 6 bases, with 9 bases left in between. The CDR3 has 11 amino acids. Germline V gene data show CDR1 as DFQATT and CDR2 as SNEGSKA (reference sequence). The CDR3 region is CSAPLGDTQYF. CDR3 bases: TGCAGTGCTCCTTTGGGCGATACGCAGTATTTT.

V usage is TRBV28 and J usage is TRBJ2-2; the D gene is possibly TRBD2 (6 bases). Germline V CDR1 and CDR2: MDHEN, SYDVKM. Between the trimmed V and J ends, which lost 3 bases and 2 bases, there was a span of 16 bases. This CDR3 spans 17 amino acids. The CDR3: CASSFIGLATNTGELFF. DNA of the CDR3: TGTGCCAGCAGTTTTATAGGGCTAGCGACTAACACCGGGGAGCTGTTTTTT.

The CDR3 is CASSWATGAATEAFF. The CDR3 nucleotides are TGTGCCAGCAGCTGGGCGACAGGGGCGGCCACTGAAGCTTTCTTT. The gene calls are TRBV5-6 and TRBJ1-1; TRBD1 matches 8 bases. CDR1 is SGHDT and CDR2 is YYEEEE in the germline V gene. This CDR3 has 15 amino acids. V dropped 3 bases and J dropped 4; count of bases not matched to a gene: 8.

The chain recombines TRBV21-1 with TRBJ2-4; the listed D gene, TRBD2, was not tested against the DNA. TRBV21-1 is flagged as a pseudogene. This CDR3 is 17 amino acids long. CDR3 protein: CASSNVHRRGSKNIQYF. CDR3 in DNA: TGTGCCAGCAGCAACGTCCACCGGCGGGGTTCCAAAAACATTCAGTACTTC.

The chain combines TRBV7-2 with TRBJ2-2; 11 bases are a match to TRBD1. Per the germline V gene, CDR1 is SGHTA and CDR2 is FQGNSA. The CDR3 loop spans 18 amino acids. The J segment lost 7 bases and the V segment lost 5 bases, leaving 15 bases of the junction unmatched. The CDR3 here is CASSPGGPDRGHGGELFF. The CDR3 nucleotides read TGTGCCAGCAGCCCGGGGGGCCCGGACAGGGGGCATGGCGGGGAGCTGTTTTTT.

This chain joins TRBV6-6 and TRBJ1-2; 7 nucleotides line up with TRBD1. CDR3 length: 15 amino acids. V lost 5 bases to trimming and J lost 5 bases; unmatched junction nucleotides: 11. In germline, CDR1 is MNHNY, CDR2 SVGAGI (reference sequence). The CDR3 region has the DNA TGTGCCAGCAGTCAACAGGGGAGCTCCTTATATGGCTACACCTTC. This translates into CASSQQGSSLYGYTF.

CDR3 protein: CASSLAGGPANEQFF. The CDR3, as DNA: TGTGCCAGCAGCTTGGCCGGAGGGCCGGCGAATGAGCAGTTCTTC. The rearrangement uses TRBV5-4 and TRBJ2-1; D is possibly TRBD2 (6 bases). V was trimmed by 0 bases and J by 7 bases, leaving 14 bases between them. The CDR3 has 15 amino acids. Germline V gene sequence: CDR1 SGHNT, CDR2 YYREEE (reference sequence).

The chain recombines TRBV7-9 with TRBJ1-2; D remains ambiguous. The CDR3 loop spans 14 amino acids. CDR1 and CDR2 (germline): SEHNR, FQNEAQ (reference sequence). V lost 6 bases and J lost 2, with 13 bases in between. This CDR3 is CASSPSSRNYGYTF. CDR3 nucleotides: TGTGCCAGCAGTCCATCGTCCAGGAACTATGGCTACACCTTC.

The V call is TRBV4-1, the J call TRBJ2-1; 7 positions match TRBD2. Germline values: CDR1 MGHRA, CDR2 YSYEKL. The ends lost 4 bases at V and 4 bases at J; junction bases unmatched: 10. The CDR3 is 16 amino acids. The CDR3 region is CASSPGGSGVYNEQFF. DNA of the CDR3: TGCGCCAGCAGCCCCGGGGGGAGCGGGGTATACAATGAGCAGTTCTTC.

This sequence joins TRBV5-5 and TRBJ1-2; weak D call: TRBD1 (6 bases). V lost 7 bases to trimming and J lost 7 bases, with 17 bases between them. The CDR3 length is 13 residues. The germline V gene has CDR1 SGHKS and CDR2 YYEKEE (reference sequence). The CDR3 DNA is TGTGCCAGCGCAAACTCACAGGGAAGTGGCTACACCTTC. Translated, it gives CASANSQGSGYTF.

The chain is built from TRBV6-5 and TRBJ1-4; D is unresolved. The germline gives CDR1 MNHEY, CDR2 SVGAGI. CDR3 length: 15 amino acids. Trimming stripped 0 bases from V and 9 bases from J, with 14 bases between. As DNA, the CDR3 is TGTGCCAGCAGTTACTCTACCAGGATAATACAAAAACTGTTTTTT. Protein sequence: CASSYSTRIIQKLFF.

J is TRBJ2-7 and V is TRBV30, with a possible D match to TRBD2 (5 bases). Trimming took off 4 bases at V and 7 bases at J, with 8 bases between the two ends. This CDR3 region has 10 residues. Per germline, CDR1 GTSNPN and CDR2 SVGIG (reference sequence). This chain's CDR3 is CAWKREEQYF. The CDR3 DNA reads TGTGCCTGGAAGAGGGAAGAGCAGTACTTC.

This clone was recorded only once. The rearrangement links TRBV7-2 to TRBJ1-4; 8 nucleotides line up with TRBD1. Germline V lookup: CDR1 SGHTA, CDR2 FQGNSA. This CDR3 comprises 15 residues. V lost 3 bases and J lost 8; bases outside the gene matches: 8. DNA of the CDR3: TGTGCCAGCAGCTTCAGACAGGGGTTCGACGAAAAACTGTTTTTT. Residues: CASSFRQGFDEKLFF.